A single T cell receptor beta chain is shown here with its context. No antigen is known for it. These data are taken from a study of siplizumab effects on memory and regulatory T cells. General study points: It seemed that naive T cells were more diverse than memory cells and were major contributors to the alloresponse. Naive or memory phenotype assignment was not possible for roughly 80-95% of proliferating CD4+ or CD8+ clones.

Assay used: immunoSEQ multiplex PCR; TCRdb lists only in-frame clones, some missing. Of 100,000 to 120,000 clones in the sample, 92% were seen once. This clonotype originated in a human donor in good health. The specimen was CD4+ T cells sorted from blood.

CDR3 DNA: TGCGCCAGCAGCCAAGCCCTCTCCGCCAACACCATATATTTT. It codes for CASSQALSANTIYF. The rearrangement joins TRBV4-1 to TRBJ1-3; no firm D call. V was pared by 1 base and J by 7 bases, with 11 bases between. Germline V gene data show CDR1 as MGHRA and CDR2 as YSYEKL. The CDR3 runs to 14 residues.